This T cell receptor beta chain was captured by sequencing in a study of identical twins. Template switching (which added a universal primer site) was used, and cDNA carried unique molecular identifiers. TCRdb called the 5' RACE reads again in MiXCR, with one record for every CDR3 protein. The table includes some 790,000 distinct CDR3 sequences, approximately 18% detected once. In germline, CDR1 is SGHKS, CDR2 YYEKEE (reference sequence). The CDR3 extends over 18 amino acids. The ends were cut back, 0 bases at V and 0 bases at J, with 15 bases in the middle. The sample was also reused in another study, on T cells expressing NK-cell markers. That paper states: Sequencing of TCR beta repertoires drew on sorted CD3+CD56+NKG2C+, CD3+CD56+NKG2C- and CD3+CD56-NKG2C+ T cells. An anti-gamma-delta TCR antibody was added in several experiments. It restricted sorting to alpha-beta TCR-expressing T cells.

The sequence was obtained from a woman younger than 35 in good health. The source material was PBMCs. This chain joins TRBV5-5 and TRBJ2-2; perhaps TRBD2 as D (6 bases). The CDR3 spells CASSLAPWRGANTGELFF. The CDR3 region has the DNA TGTGCCAGCAGCTTGGCCCCGTGGAGGGGCGCGAACACCGGGGAGCTGTTTTTT.